This T cell receptor (beta chain) was sequenced for a study of identical twins. Study-wide results and caveats: With monozygotic twins, out-of-frame TCR alpha sharing exceeded what models estimated.

TCRdb fed the 5' RACE reads into MiXCR, producing one record per CDR3 protein. The sample has under 900,000 distinct CDR3 sequences, roughly an eighth seen once. Trimming took 1 base from V and 5 from J, leaving 14 bases between them. This CDR3 has 15 amino acids. CDR1 and CDR2 from the germline V gene are LGHDT and YNNKEL (reference sequence). Regarding this clonotype: Its antigen is unidentified.

The data were also submitted as part of a second study, on yellow fever vaccine responses in identical twins.

The chain recombines TRBV3-1 with TRBJ1-1; D gene uncertain. The sample comprised PBMCs. This TCR was sampled from a woman younger than 30 in good health. The CDR3 bases are TGTGCCAGCAGCCAAGGGTACTCTCGGTTGACTGAAGCTTTCTTT. It codes for CASSQGYSRLTEAFF. Full variable domain (outside the CDR3, taken from reference TRBV3-1 and TRBJ1-1): DTAVSQTPKYLVTQMGNDKSIKCEQNLGHDTMYWYKQDSKKFLKIMFSYNNKELIINETVPNRFSPKSPDKAHLNLHINSLELGDSAVYFCASSQGYSRLTEAFFGQGTRLTVV.